Each of the 27 T cell receptor beta chains below was sequenced from the same sample in a study of blood T cell repertoires in COVID-19. TCRdb keeps only in-frame clones here, not all; method: immunoSEQ multiplex PCR. The sample comprises around 130,000 clones, 75% to 80% of which are singletons, and roughly 7.3% rests with the top ten. The sample consisted of peripheral blood. The receptors shown here come from a human donor in a cohort sampled during active COVID-19.

The chain combines TRBV6-5 with TRBJ1-2, with TRBD1 identical over 7 bases. CDR3 length: 13 amino acids. V trimming: 5 bases; J trimming: 5 bases; junction bases outside the gene matches: 5. Per the germline V gene, CDR1 is MNHEY and CDR2 is SVGAGI. CDR3 nucleotide sequence: TGTGCCAGCAGTCGAGGGGGCTGGTATGGCTACACCTTC. Translating gives CASSRGGWYGYTF.

The chain joins TRBV5-4 to TRBJ2-7; 7 bases match TRBD1. J gave up 2 bases and V 4 bases, and 3 bases lay outside the gene matches. The CDR3 has 13 amino acids. Per germline, CDR1 SGHNT and CDR2 YYREEE (reference sequence). Here the CDR3 DNA reads TGTGCCAGCAGCCGGGACAGCACCTACGAGCAGTACTTC. It codes for CASSRDSTYEQYF.

Details on this clone: The same CDR3 also results from other DNA sequences found in this sample. This chain connects TRBV11-2 to TRBJ2-7, with 9 bases that match TRBD1. The CDR3 loop spans 14 amino acids. V lost 1 base, J lost 4 bases, and 2 bases stayed unmatched. The germline CDR1 and CDR2 sequences are SGHAT and FQNNGV. The CDR3 spells CASSLGTGAYEQYF. The CDR3 region has the DNA TGTGCCAGCAGCTTAGGGACAGGGGCATACGAGCAGTACTTC.

The gene calls are TRBV9 and TRBJ1-3; the match to TRBD1 covers 7 bases. Germline assignment: CDR1 SGDLS and CDR2 YYNGEE. V dropped 3 bases and J dropped 1; count of bases not matched to a gene: 16. This CDR3 region has 19 residues. CDR3: CASSDPPDRDLISGNTIYF. CDR3 bases: TGTGCCAGCAGCGATCCCCCCGACAGGGACCTAATATCTGGAAACACCATATATTTT. Looking up the rest from reference TRBV9 and TRBJ1-3 gives the full variable domain: DSGVTQTPKHLITATGQRVTLRCSPRSGDLSVYWYQQSLDQGLQFLIQYYNGEERAKGNILERFSAQQFPDLHSELNLSSLELGDSALYFCASSDPPDRDLISGNTIYFGEGSWLTVV.

This clone has only a few counts. This chain uses TRBV6-4 with TRBJ1-1, with D unclear. V was cut by 9 bases and J by 1 base, with 12 bases left in between. The CDR3 is 13 amino acids. CDR1 is MRHNA and CDR2 is SNTAGT in the germline V gene. CDR3 bases: TGTGCCAGTCGTGAGCAGGAGAACACTGAAGCTTTCTTT. The encoded protein is CASREQENTEAFF.

This chain connects TRBV7-9 to TRBJ1-2; D gene ambiguous. The CDR3 sequence is 14 residues long. Germline loops: CDR1 SEHNR, CDR2 FQNEAQ (reference sequence). With 3 bases removed from V and 4 bases from J, the gap between germline ends came to 12 bases. CDR3 bases: TGTGCCAGCAGCTTTGGAGCGATAAGCTATGGCTACACCTTC. This codes for CASSFGAISYGYTF.

CDR3 sequence (DNA): TGTGCCAGCAGCTTAGTTCCTCAGGGCTACGAGCAGTACTTC. It is translated as CASSLVPQGYEQYF. The gene calls are TRBV11-2 and TRBJ2-7, with D possibly matching TRBD1 (5 bases). This CDR3 region has 14 residues. With 1 base removed from V and 3 bases from J, the gap between germline ends came to 10 bases. Germline values: CDR1 SGHAT, CDR2 FQNNGV. The complete variable domain, with remaining parts taken from reference TRBV11-2 and TRBJ2-7, reads EAGVAQSPRYKIIEKRQSVAFWCNPISGHATLYWYQQILGQGPKLLIQFQNNGVVDDSQLPKDRFSAERLKGVDSTLKIQPAKLEDSAVYLCASSLVPQGYEQYFGPGTRLTVT.

Remarks on this clone: Other DNA sequences in the same sample also yield this CDR3. The genes are TRBV5-1 and TRBJ2-7; TRBD1 agrees at 9 bases. The CDR3 consists of 14 residues. Germline CDR1 SGHRS, CDR2 YFSETQ. Losses at the gene ends were 3 bases for V and 2 bases for J; bases not matched to a gene: 3. Here the CDR3 reads CASSSGTGTYEQYF. DNA for the CDR3: TGCGCCAGCAGCTCCGGGACAGGGACCTACGAGCAGTACTTC.

Notes on this clone: The same CDR3 also results from other DNA sequences found in this sample. The J gene is TRBJ1-1, the V gene TRBV5-1; D might be TRBD1 (6 bases). CDR3 length: 13 amino acids. The germline gives CDR1 SGHRS, CDR2 YFSETQ. The V end was cut by 0 bases, the J end by 4 bases, with 7 bases between. The CDR3 loop is CASSLVQGTEAFF. The CDR3, as DNA: TGCGCCAGCAGCTTGGTACAGGGCACTGAAGCTTTCTTT.

The gene calls are TRBV10-2 and TRBJ1-5, with TRBD1 identical over 8 bases. V lost 10 bases to trimming and J lost 2 bases; unmatched junction nucleotides: 7. The germline V gene encodes CDR1 WSHSY and CDR2 SAAADI. The CDR3 contains 14 residues. CDR3 residues: CATTDRGGNQPQHF. The CDR3 bases are TGCGCCACCACCGACAGGGGAGGCAATCAGCCCCAGCATTTT.

This rearrangement joins TRBV5-1 to TRBJ2-7; D gene unclear. The CDR3 loop spans 13 amino acids. In germline, CDR1 is SGHRS, CDR2 YFSETQ. Trimming removed 1 base from V and 3 bases from J, with 8 bases in between. CDR3: CASSLYAGYEQYF. The CDR3 nucleotides are TGCGCCAGCAGCTTGTACGCCGGCTACGAGCAGTACTTC.

The V gene is TRBV12-2, the J gene TRBJ2-6; the D call in the table, TRBD1, was not verified against the DNA. TRBV12-2 is a known pseudogene. This CDR3 contains 22 residues. The CDR3 loop is CASRLELRRTVGWNSGANVLTF. In nucleotides, the CDR3 is TGTGCAAGTCGCTTAGAGCTAAGACGGACAGTTGGATGGAACTCTGGGGCCAACGTCCTGACTTTC.

The V call is TRBV6-5, the J call TRBJ2-2; D might be TRBD2 (7 bases). Germline CDR1 and CDR2: MNHEY and SVGAGI. This CDR3 has 12 residues. With 8 bases removed from V and 7 bases from J, the gap between germline ends came to 11 bases. The DNA of the CDR3 is TGTGCCAGCGAGGGGGGGGGCGGGGAGCTGTTTTTT. Amino acid sequence: CASEGGGGELFF.

This clone has a handful of counts. V gene TRBV18 combines with J gene TRBJ1-1; 8 bases align to TRBD1. CDR3 length equals 16 residues. J was trimmed by 2 bases and V by 6 bases; bases with no gene match: 11. Germline V CDR1 and CDR2: KGHSH, LQKENI. CDR3 nucleotides: TGTGCCAGCTCGCCCCCAGGGGGCTACAGTAACACTGAAGCTTTCTTT. It is translated as CASSPPGGYSNTEAFF. Using reference TRBV18 and TRBJ1-1 for the parts outside the CDR3, the full variable domain is NAGVMQNPRHLVRRRGQEARLRCSPMKGHSHVYWYRQLPEEGLKFMVYLQKENIIDESGMPKERFSAEFPKEGPSILRIQQVVRGDSAAYFCASSPPGGYSNTEAFFGQGTRLTVV.

The chain combines TRBV5-8 with TRBJ1-5, with TRBD1 as a possible D gene (6 bases). The CDR3 runs to 12 residues. V lost 6 bases to trimming and J lost 7 bases, with 11 bases between them. Germline V CDR1 and CDR2: SGHTS, YDEGEE. CDR3 sequence reads: CASNNRDQPQHF. In DNA, the CDR3 is TGTGCCAGCAATAACAGGGACCAGCCCCAGCATTTT.

This clone was seen a few times. The chain is built from TRBV6-5 and TRBJ2-7; maybe TRBD2 (6 bases). Trimming took off 3 bases at V and 2 bases at J, with 14 bases between the two ends. The CDR3 is 15 residues long. The germline gives CDR1 MNHEY, CDR2 SVGAGI. The DNA of the CDR3 is TGTGCCAGCAGTTATTTTGGAGGGAGCACCTACGAGCAGTACTTC. It translates to CASSYFGGSTYEQYF.

The sample holds one count of this clone. The chain has TRBV5-1 and TRBJ1-4; 7 nucleotides agree with TRBD1. This CDR3 comprises 14 residues. Germline loops: CDR1 SGHRS, CDR2 YFSETQ. Germline trimming cut 5 bases from V and 3 bases from J; bases unmatched to any gene: 4. This CDR3 is CASRTGQPNEKLFF. As DNA, the CDR3 is TGCGCCAGCAGAACGGGACAGCCTAATGAAAAACTGTTTTTT.

This chain joins TRBV6-6 and TRBJ1-1; TRBD1 might be the D (6 bases). The CDR3 spans 16 residues. V lost 2 bases to trimming and J lost 1 base, with 14 bases between them. Germline CDR1 reads MNHNY; CDR2 reads SVGAGI (reference sequence). CDR3 nucleotide sequence: TGTGCCAGCAGTTACCCCCGCACAGGGACGAACACTGAAGCTTTCTTT. It encodes CASSYPRTGTNTEAFF.

The V and J genes are TRBV6-4 and TRBJ2-1; a possible D gene is TRBD2 (6 bases). V gave up 0 bases and J gave up 12 bases, with 18 bases separating them. The CDR3 extends over 15 amino acids. CDR1 is MRHNA, CDR2 SNTAGT, per germline. The CDR3 DNA follows: TGTGCCAGCAGTGACTCAACAGATGGAGGGGCTAGGCAGTTCTTC. It encodes CASSDSTDGGARQFF.

The chain recombines TRBV9 with TRBJ2-7, with 7 bases lining up with TRBD1. The CDR3 spans 15 residues. Germline CDR1 SGDLS, CDR2 YYNGEE. V gave up 2 bases and J gave up 3 bases; unmatched junction bases: 8. The CDR3 sequence: CASSVTPGQNYEQYF. CDR3 DNA: TGTGCCAGCAGCGTTACACCGGGACAGAACTACGAGCAGTACTTC.

The V and J genes are TRBV9 and TRBJ2-5, with D possibly being TRBD1 (6 bases). The length of the CDR3 is 14 residues. Germline V gene sequence: CDR1 SGDLS, CDR2 YYNGEE. Trimming cost V 0 bases and J 4 bases, with 10 bases left between them. CDR3 protein: CASSVAGVRETQYF. CDR3 in DNA: TGTGCCAGCAGCGTAGCAGGGGTGCGAGAGACCCAGTACTTC.

This chain links TRBV19 with TRBJ1-4; D remains unclear. Germline V gives CDR1 LNHDA, CDR2 SQIVND (reference sequence). Trimming took 5 bases from V and 8 from J, leaving 12 bases between them. The CDR3 contains 13 residues. This CDR3 is CASSRGKGEKLFF. In nucleotides, the CDR3 is TGTGCCAGTAGTCGGGGAAAGGGAGAAAAACTGTTTTTT.

This sequence joins TRBV15 and TRBJ2-7, with 12 nucleotides matching TRBD2. Unmatched junction bases numbered 12, after V lost 5 bases and J lost 7 bases. The CDR3 has 16 amino acids. Germline-derived CDR1 and CDR2 are LNHNV and YYDKDF (reference sequence). CDR3 sequence reads: CATSPTATTSGREQYF. CDR3 nucleotide sequence: TGTGCCACCAGCCCAACGGCCACGACTAGCGGGAGAGAGCAGTACTTC.

The CDR3 sequence is CAWSTRVGEKLFF. The CDR3 DNA sequence: TGTGCCTGGAGTACTCGGGTCGGTGAAAAACTGTTTTTT. This sequence joins TRBV30 and TRBJ1-4; no clear D. CDR3 size: 13 residues. From germline, CDR1 is GTSNPN and CDR2 SVGIG (reference sequence). Trimming took 2 bases from V and 7 from J, leaving 11 bases between them.

The V and J genes are TRBV19 and TRBJ1-1, with D perhaps TRBD1 (5 bases). The germline V and J ends were trimmed by 0 bases and 3 bases, with 8 bases remaining between them. The CDR3 runs to 14 residues. Germline CDR1 LNHDA, CDR2 SQIVND (reference sequence). This CDR3 is CASSIEPGDTEAFF. The CDR3 DNA reads TGTGCCAGTAGTATAGAACCGGGGGACACTGAAGCTTTCTTT.

The CDR3 here is CASSLGLAGGWDEQYF. CDR3 sequence (DNA): TGTGCCAGCAGCCTCGGACTAGCGGGAGGGTGGGACGAGCAGTACTTC. J is TRBJ2-7 and V is TRBV11-3; 15 nucleotides align to TRBD2. V was pared by 5 bases and J by 5 bases, with 7 bases of the junction left unmatched. The CDR3 has 16 amino acids. The V gene's germline CDR1 is SGHNT and CDR2 YENEEA.

In this sample, this clone turned up a few times. V is TRBV7-3 and J is TRBJ2-7, with 7 bases matching TRBD1. From germline, CDR1 is SGHTA and CDR2 FQGTGA. The CDR3 is 15 amino acids. V lost 3 bases and J lost 7; bases outside the gene matches: 12. DNA for the CDR3: TGTGCCAGCAGCTTGGGGAGTCAGGGGGAAAAGGAGCAGTACTTC. Amino acids: CASSLGSQGEKEQYF.